Presented here are 5 T cell receptor beta chains from one specimen sequenced in a study of blood T cell repertoires in COVID-19. Generated by immunoSEQ multiplex PCR, the TCRdb table keeps only in-frame clones and is missing some. The data contain about 160,000 clones, around three quarters of them singletons. Source material: peripheral blood. Receptors originate from a man aged 55 to 70 with acute or convalescent COVID-19.

The J gene is TRBJ2-2, the V gene TRBV6-5; D may be TRBD1 (6 bases). From germline, CDR1 is MNHEY and CDR2 SVGAGI. The CDR3 totals 15 residues. The V end was cut by 0 bases, the J end by 4 bases, with 9 bases between. CDR3 nucleotides: TGTGCCAGCAGTTACTCGGGGGCGAGCACCGGGGAGCTGTTTTTT. This codes for CASSYSGASTGELFF.

The chain recombines TRBV5-4 with TRBJ2-7; 11 positions match TRBD1. V lost 4 bases to trimming and J lost 3 bases; unmatched junction nucleotides: 3. The CDR3 totals 14 residues. Per germline, CDR1 SGHNT and CDR2 YYREEE (reference sequence). The CDR3 is CASSPGQGVYEQYF. The CDR3 DNA follows: TGTGCCAGCAGCCCGGGACAGGGGGTCTACGAGCAGTACTTC.

The chain is built from TRBV11-2 and TRBJ1-3; no clear D gene. Trimming removed 0 bases at V and 3 bases at J, with 12 bases between. This CDR3 contains 16 residues. Germline values: CDR1 SGHAT, CDR2 FQNNGV. CDR3 loop: CASSLDSSGIGNTIYF. CDR3 DNA sequence: TGTGCCAGCAGCTTAGACTCGTCCGGGATTGGAAACACCATATATTTT.

The chain links TRBV5-4 to TRBJ1-2; TRBD1 is a possible D gene (5 bases). Germline V gene sequence: CDR1 SGHNT, CDR2 YYREEE (reference sequence). The CDR3 is made up of 15 amino acids. V was clipped by 4 bases and J by 4 bases, with 17 bases between them. CDR3 region: CASSQGGVGVYGYTF. The CDR3 DNA reads as TGTGCCAGCAGCCAGGGCGGGGTTGGGGTCTATGGCTACACCTTC.

The V call is TRBV4-2, the J call TRBJ1-5; D unclear. Per the germline V gene, CDR1 is LGHNA and CDR2 is YNFKEQ. This CDR3 is 15 amino acids long. Trimming shortened V by 0 bases and J by 4 bases, and 10 bases separated the two germline ends. The CDR3 loop reads CASSQDSAVNQPQHF. The CDR3 region has the DNA TGTGCCAGCAGCCAAGATTCGGCGGTTAATCAGCCCCAGCATTTT.